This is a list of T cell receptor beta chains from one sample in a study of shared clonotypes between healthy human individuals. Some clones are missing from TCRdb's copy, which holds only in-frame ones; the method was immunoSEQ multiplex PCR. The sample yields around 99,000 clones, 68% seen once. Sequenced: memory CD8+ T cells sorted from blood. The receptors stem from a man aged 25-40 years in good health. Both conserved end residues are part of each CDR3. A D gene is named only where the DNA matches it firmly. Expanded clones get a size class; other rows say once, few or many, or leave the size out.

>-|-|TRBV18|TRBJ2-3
CASSPDTQYF
TGTGCCAGCTCACCTGATACGCAGTATTTT
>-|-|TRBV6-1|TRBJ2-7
CASSTGTWVEQYF
TGTGCCAGCAGTACCGGGACATGGGTCGAGCAGTACTTC
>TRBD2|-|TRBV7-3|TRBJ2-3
CASSPSLAGSDTQYF
TGTGCCAGCAGCCCCAGCCTAGCGGGATCAGATACGCAGTATTTT
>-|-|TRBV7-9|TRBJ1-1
CASSLDRVNTEAFF
TGTGCCAGCAGCTTAGACAGGGTGAACACTGAAGCTTTCTTT
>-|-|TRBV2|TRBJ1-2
CATIRDTNYGYTF
TGTGCCACCATCCGGGACACCAACTATGGCTACACCTTC
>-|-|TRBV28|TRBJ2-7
CASSLRGDEQYF
TGTGCCAGCAGTTTACGGGGCGACGAGCAGTACTTC
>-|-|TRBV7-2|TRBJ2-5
CASSRLETQYF
TGTGCCAGCAGCAGGCTCGAGACCCAGTACTTC
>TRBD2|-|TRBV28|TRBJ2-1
CATHPASGDRGNEQFF
TGTGCCACCCACCCGGCTAGCGGCGACCGGGGAAATGAGCAGTTCTTC
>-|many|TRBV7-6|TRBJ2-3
CASSLAVGASTDTQYF
TGTGCCAGCAGCTTAGCGGTTGGGGCTAGCACAGATACGCAGTATTTT
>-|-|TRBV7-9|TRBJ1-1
CASSLLGSRGAFF
TGTGCCAGCAGCCTGTTAGGGAGTCGTGGAGCTTTCTTT
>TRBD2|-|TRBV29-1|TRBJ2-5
CSVLSLPAPGTIQRETQYF
TGCAGCGTTTTAAGTCTCCCAGCTCCCGGGACTATACAAAGAGAGACCCAGTACTTC
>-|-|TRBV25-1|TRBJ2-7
CASSVTGEQYF
TGTGCCAGCAGTGTGACGGGGGAGCAGTACTTC
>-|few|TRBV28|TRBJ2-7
CASSLPNSYEQYF
TGTGCCAGCAGTCTTCCCAACTCCTACGAGCAGTACTTC
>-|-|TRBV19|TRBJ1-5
CASSIGDRPLGNQPQHF
TGTGCCAGTAGTATAGGCGACAGGCCCTTGGGCAATCAGCCCCAGCATTTT
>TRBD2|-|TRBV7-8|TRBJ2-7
CASSVGLAEPSYEQYF
TGTGCCAGCAGCGTCGGACTAGCGGAGCCATCCTACGAGCAGTACTTC
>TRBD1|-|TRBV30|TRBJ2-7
CAWRTGHEQYF
TGTGCCTGGCGGACAGGGCACGAGCAGTACTTC
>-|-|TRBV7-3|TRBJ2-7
CASSLDPRYEQYF
TGTGCCAGCAGCTTAGACCCCAGATACGAGCAGTACTTC
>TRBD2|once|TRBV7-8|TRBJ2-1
CASDPDLFLAKRDPYNEQFF
TGTGCCAGCGACCCCGACCTGTTTTTAGCCAAGCGGGACCCCTACAATGAGCAGTTCTTC
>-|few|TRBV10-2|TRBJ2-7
CASSEFLTYEQYF
TGCGCCAGCAGTGAGTTCCTGACCTACGAGCAGTACTTC
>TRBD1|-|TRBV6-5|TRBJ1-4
CASALQQGNEKLFF
TGTGCCAGCGCCCTCCAACAGGGGAATGAAAAACTGTTTTTT
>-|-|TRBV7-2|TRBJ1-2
CASAPPGHYGYTF
TGTGCCAGTGCTCCTCCGGGCCACTATGGCTACACCTTC
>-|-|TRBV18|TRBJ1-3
CASSLIKKIGPGPRNPGNTIYF
TGTGCCAGCTCACTTATCAAAAAGATTGGGCCTGGGCCAAGAAATCCTGGAAACACCATATATTTT
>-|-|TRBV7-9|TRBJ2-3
CASSQRIDTQYF
TGTGCCAGCAGCCAACGGATTGATACGCAGTATTTT
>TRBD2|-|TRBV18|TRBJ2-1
CASSPGTSGSNEQFF
TGTGCCAGCTCACCAGGGACTAGCGGGAGCAATGAGCAGTTCTTC
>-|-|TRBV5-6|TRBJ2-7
CASSLDGTRFGEQYF
TGTGCCAGCAGCTTGGATGGGACAAGGTTTGGCGAGCAGTACTTC
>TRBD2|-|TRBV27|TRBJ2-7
CASSLQNQAGLADHYEQYF
TGTGCCAGCAGTTTACAAAATCAGGCCGGTCTAGCGGACCATTACGAGCAGTACTTC
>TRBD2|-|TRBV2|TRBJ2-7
CASGRGYEQYF
TGTGCCAGCGGGAGGGGCTACGAGCAGTACTTC
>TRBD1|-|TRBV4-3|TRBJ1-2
CASSQERGQGGFNYGYTF
TGCGCCAGCAGCCAAGAGAGGGGACAGGGTGGTTTTAACTATGGCTACACCTTC
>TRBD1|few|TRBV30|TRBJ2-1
CAWTEGTGGRNEQFF
TGTGCCTGGACCGAGGGCACAGGGGGCAGGAATGAGCAGTTCTTC
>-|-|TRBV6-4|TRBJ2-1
CASSDGQGYNEQFF
TGTGCCAGCAGTGACGGGCAGGGCTACAATGAGCAGTTCTTC
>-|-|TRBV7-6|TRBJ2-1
CASSPGGSYNEQFF
TGTGCCAGCAGCCCCGGTGGGTCCTACAATGAGCAGTTCTTC
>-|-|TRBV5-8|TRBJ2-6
CASSLERRTDRLSGANVLTF
TGTGCCAGCAGCTTGGAACGGCGAACAGATAGACTCTCTGGGGCCAACGTCCTGACTTTC
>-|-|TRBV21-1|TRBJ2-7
CASSKGWWWAFYEQYF
TGTGCCAGCAGCAAAGGTTGGTGGTGGGCATTCTACGAGCAGTACTTC
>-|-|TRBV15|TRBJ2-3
CATSRNLGEGRDTQYF
TGTGCCACCAGCAGAAATTTGGGAGAGGGGCGAGATACGCAGTATTTT
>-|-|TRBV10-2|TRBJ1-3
CASSESLRTTIYF
TGCGCCAGCAGTGAGTCGCTAAGGACCACCATATATTTT
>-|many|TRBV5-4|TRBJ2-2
CASSLDLGPTGELFF
TGTGCCAGCAGCTTGGATTTGGGGCCCACCGGGGAGCTGTTTTTT
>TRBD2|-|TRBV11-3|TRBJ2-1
CASSLNSGSDEQFF
TGTGCCAGCAGCTTAAATAGCGGGAGTGATGAGCAGTTCTTC
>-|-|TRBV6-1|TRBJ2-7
CASSELAGTSYEQYF
TGTGCCAGCAGTGAACTGGCGGGGACCTCCTACGAGCAGTACTTC
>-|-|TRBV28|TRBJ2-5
CASSLNLGPQYF
TGTGCCAGCAGTTTAAATCTTGGTCCCCAGTACTTC
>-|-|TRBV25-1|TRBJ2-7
CASSGAVYEQYF
TGTGCCAGCAGTGGGGCGGTCTACGAGCAGTACTTC
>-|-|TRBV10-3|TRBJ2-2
CAIRGGGNTGELFF
TGTGCCATCAGAGGCGGGGGCAACACCGGGGAGCTGTTTTTT
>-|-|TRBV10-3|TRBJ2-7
CAMSTDSYEQYF
TGTGCCATGAGTACGGACAGTTACGAGCAGTACTTC
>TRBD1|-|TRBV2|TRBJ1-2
CASSEHRNRDRGRLHGYTF
TGTGCCAGCAGTGAACACCGAAACCGGGACAGGGGGCGCTTACACGGCTACACCTTC
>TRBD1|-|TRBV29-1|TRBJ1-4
CSAGDRREKLFF
TGCAGCGCGGGGGACAGGCGTGAAAAACTGTTTTTT
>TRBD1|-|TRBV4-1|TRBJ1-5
CASSQDGPGQGGQPQHF
TGCGCCAGCAGCCAAGATGGGCCGGGACAGGGAGGTCAGCCCCAGCATTTT
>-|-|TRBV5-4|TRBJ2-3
CASSLSDTQYF
TGTGCCAGCAGCTTGTCGGATACGCAGTATTTT